A single sample is the source of the 26 T cell receptor beta chains below, sequenced in a study of OX40 agonist ivuxolimab in advanced cancers. Produced via immunoSEQ multiplex PCR; TCRdb's table is partial and in-frame only. The sample consists of about 49,000 clones, around four fifths of them appearing once. This specimen was CD4+ or CD8+ T cells sorted from blood, taken in a trial of the OX40 agonist ivuxolimab. The source of these receptors is an adult with an advanced solid tumor such as melanoma, head and neck, liver or kidney cancer.

The rearrangement links TRBV6-4 to TRBJ1-2; D is ambiguous. This CDR3 region has 13 residues. Germline V CDR1 and CDR2: MRHNA, SNTAGT. V lost 0 bases and J 4 bases, leaving 6 bases between the germline ends. CDR3 sequence (DNA): TGTGCCAGCAGTGACTCAGGGTCCTATGGCTACACCTTC. Amino acid sequence: CASSDSGSYGYTF.

The chain carries TRBV6-5 and TRBJ1-1; no clear D gene. Between the trimmed V and J ends, which lost 6 bases and 1 base, there was a span of 9 bases. The germline V gene has CDR1 MNHEY and CDR2 SVGAGI. The CDR3 contains 13 residues. CDR3 sequence reads: CASSPQANTEAFF. DNA of the CDR3: TGTGCCAGCAGCCCTCAGGCGAACACTGAAGCTTTCTTT.

The rearrangement joins TRBV5-1 to TRBJ1-2; tentatively, D is TRBD1 (6 bases). The V gene's germline CDR1 is SGHRS and CDR2 YFSETQ. The CDR3 is 15 amino acids. V was pared by 0 bases and J by 0 bases, with 9 bases between. The CDR3 loop is CASSLVPGANYGYTF. CDR3 in DNA: TGCGCCAGCAGCTTGGTGCCAGGGGCTAACTATGGCTACACCTTC.

In DNA, the CDR3 is TGTGCCAGCAGTGCGGCTAGCAGCTACGAGCAGTACTTC. Residues: CASSAASSYEQYF. The chain has TRBV27 and TRBJ2-7; TRBD2 is a possible D gene (5 bases). CDR3 length: 13 residues. The germline V gene encodes CDR1 MNHEY and CDR2 SMNVEV (reference sequence). V lost 5 bases and J lost 3, with 11 bases in between.

V and J are TRBV28 and TRBJ2-5; D unresolved. This CDR3 spans 17 amino acids. V shed 5 bases and J shed 1 base, with 20 bases lying between them. CDR1 is MDHEN and CDR2 is SYDVKM in the germline V gene. CDR3 sequence: CASSRPQLDHSQETQYF. DNA of the CDR3: TGTGCCAGCAGTAGGCCCCAATTGGACCACAGCCAAGAGACCCAGTACTTC.

The chain recombines TRBV28 with TRBJ2-4; D gene uncertain. V shed 5 bases and J shed 9 bases, with 17 bases lying between them. This CDR3 has 14 residues. CDR1 and CDR2 from the germline V gene are MDHEN and SYDVKM. The CDR3 loop reads CASSPPGVSSIQYF. The DNA of the CDR3 is TGTGCCAGCAGTCCGCCGGGTGTTTCGAGCATTCAGTACTTC.

This rearrangement joins TRBV6-5 to TRBJ2-1; maybe TRBD1 (5 bases). CDR3 length: 15 amino acids. V was cut by 6 bases and J by 5 bases, with 17 bases left in between. Germline V lookup: CDR1 MNHEY, CDR2 SVGAGI. As DNA, the CDR3 is TGTGCCAGCAGAGCAACCGCGACAGAAGACAATGAGCAGTTCTTC. Translated, it gives CASRATATEDNEQFF.

This clone appeared a few times. This chain connects TRBV5-6 to TRBJ1-1; D unclear. The CDR3 loop spans 14 amino acids. Germline lookup yields CDR1 SGHDT and CDR2 YYEEEE. V was cut by 3 bases and J by 1 base, with 10 bases left in between. CDR3 nucleotide sequence: TGTGCCAGCAGCTCAGACACCTCGAACACTGAAGCTTTCTTT. Its translation is CASSSDTSNTEAFF.

The chain has TRBV28 and TRBJ2-7; the D gene is possibly TRBD1 (5 bases). The germline V gene has CDR1 MDHEN and CDR2 SYDVKM. The CDR3 extends over 14 amino acids. Trimming removed 2 bases at V and 7 bases at J, with 15 bases between. The CDR3: CASSLTARGWEQYF. In nucleotides, the CDR3 is TGTGCCAGCAGTTTAACAGCAAGGGGCTGGGAGCAGTACTTC.

The chain couples TRBV7-2 to TRBJ1-3; tentative D call: TRBD1 (5 bases). This CDR3 is 15 amino acids long. Trimming removed 1 base at V and 4 bases at J, with 11 bases between. Germline CDR1 and CDR2: SGHTA and FQGNSA. CDR3 sequence reads: CASSLDPGGGNTIYF. In DNA, the CDR3 is TGTGCCAGCAGCTTAGACCCCGGGGGAGGAAACACCATATATTTT.

In its sample, this clone is medium-sized. This chain uses TRBV28 with TRBJ2-2; TRBD1 matches at 7 bases. Germline-derived CDR1 and CDR2 are MDHEN and SYDVKM. V dropped 5 bases and J dropped 4; count of bases not matched to a gene: 7. The CDR3 extends over 15 amino acids. This CDR3 is CASSPDRVPTGELFF. The CDR3 DNA follows: TGTGCCAGCAGTCCCGACAGGGTCCCCACCGGGGAGCTGTTTTTT.

The chain carries TRBV7-2 and TRBJ2-2; D possibly corresponds to TRBD2 (5 bases). V was pared by 5 bases and J by 2 bases, with 9 bases between. The CDR3 contains 14 residues. The germline V gene encodes CDR1 SGHTA and CDR2 FQGNSA. DNA for the CDR3: TGTGCCAGCAGCCCTGACTACAACACCGGGGAGCTGTTTTTT. It specifies CASSPDYNTGELFF.

V usage is TRBV4-2 and J usage is TRBJ2-5, with 9 positions matching TRBD1. Germline V gives CDR1 LGHNA, CDR2 YNFKEQ. This CDR3 is 16 amino acids long. V shed 4 bases and J 5 bases; nucleotides not matched to a gene: 11. The CDR3 sequence: CASSRTSTGGGETQYF. The CDR3 DNA sequence: TGTGCCAGCAGCCGTACATCTACAGGGGGCGGCGAGACCCAGTACTTC.

This chain uses TRBV25-1 with TRBJ2-7, with D possibly called TRBD1 or TRBD2 (5 bases each). Germline CDR1 is MGHDK and CDR2 is SYGVNS. Trimming shortened V by 8 bases and J by 1 base, and 9 bases separated the two germline ends. The CDR3 sequence is 12 residues long. The CDR3 DNA reads as TGTGCCAGCGGGACCCTTTCCTACGAGCAGTACTTC. It specifies CASGTLSYEQYF.

The chain has TRBV15 and TRBJ2-3; D is ambiguous. Germline V gene data show CDR1 as LNHNV and CDR2 as YYDKDF (reference sequence). The CDR3 is 14 amino acids. V shed 0 bases and J shed 3 bases, with 7 bases lying between them. The CDR3 DNA sequence: TGTGCCACCAGCAGAGACCGAGTAACAGATACGCAGTATTTT. Translation: CATSRDRVTDTQYF.

The CDR3 DNA is TGTGCCAGCAGCATAGACTCACCCGATGAGCAGTTCTTC. Translation: CASSIDSPDEQFF. The J gene is TRBJ2-1, the V gene TRBV5-4; no reliable D call. V shed 4 bases and J shed 8 bases, with 13 bases lying between them. The length of the CDR3 is 13 residues. Looked up from germline, CDR1 is SGHNT and CDR2 is YYREEE (reference sequence).

This rearrangement joins TRBV5-4 to TRBJ1-4; D ambiguous. This CDR3 comprises 15 residues. Germline V gene lookup returns CDR1 SGHNT and CDR2 YYREEE (reference sequence). Between the trimmed V and J ends, which lost 4 bases and 5 bases, there was a span of 15 bases. CDR3 bases: TGTGCCAGCAGCCGTGCAGGATACGTAAATGAAAAACTGTTTTTT. Protein sequence: CASSRAGYVNEKLFF.

This chain uses TRBV7-2 with TRBJ2-1, with D possibly TRBD1 on 5 matching bases. The CDR3 is 15 residues long. Per germline, CDR1 SGHTA and CDR2 FQGNSA. Trimming removed 5 bases from V and 3 bases from J, with 14 bases in between. CDR3 bases: TGTGCCAGCAGCCCCTCTCAGGGTGGCTACAATGAGCAGTTCTTC. This codes for CASSPSQGGYNEQFF.

The chain links TRBV20-1 to TRBJ2-5, with D perhaps TRBD2 (5 bases). CDR1 is DFQATT, CDR2 SNEGSKA, per germline (reference sequence). Trimming shortened V by 3 bases and J by 3 bases, and 5 bases separated the two germline ends. The CDR3 runs 11 residues. The CDR3 here is CSASGEETQYF. DNA for the CDR3: TGCAGTGCTAGCGGGGAAGAGACCCAGTACTTC.

The rearrangement joins TRBV7-3 to TRBJ2-3; TRBD2 might be the D (6 bases). This CDR3 is built from 13 residues. CDR1 is SGHTA, CDR2 FQGTGA, per germline. V gave up 4 bases and J gave up 9 bases, with 14 bases separating them. The DNA for the CDR3 is TGTGCCAGCAGCTCCACGAACGCGGGGACGCAGTATTTT. Its translation is CASSSTNAGTQYF. The full variable domain, its missing parts supplied by reference TRBV7-3 and TRBJ2-3, is GAGVSQTPSNKVTEKGKYVELRCDPISGHTALYWYRQSLGQGPEFLIYFQGTGAADDSGLPNDRFFAVRPEGSVSTLKIQRTERGDSAVYLCASSSTNAGTQYFGPGTRLTVL.

This chain uses TRBV7-9 with TRBJ2-7; TRBD1 aligns across 9 bases. V was clipped by 4 bases and J by 7 bases; unmatched bases: 11. The CDR3 is 15 residues long. Per the germline V gene, CDR1 is SEHNR and CDR2 is FQNEAQ (reference sequence). The DNA for the CDR3 is TGTGCCAGCAGCTCGACAGGGGGACTCCCCGTGGAGCAGTACTTC. This encodes CASSSTGGLPVEQYF.

This chain uses TRBV28 with TRBJ2-1; 10 bases line up with TRBD2. The CDR3 covers 16 residues. The V gene end was trimmed by 5 bases and the J gene end by 6 bases; junction bases not matched to a gene: 10. CDR1 MDHEN and CDR2 SYDVKM come from the germline V gene. The DNA of the CDR3 is TGTGCCAGCAGTCTAGGGCCTAGCGGGAGTAGCAATGAGCAGTTCTTC. Amino acid sequence: CASSLGPSGSSNEQFF.

The chain couples TRBV7-2 to TRBJ2-7; 7 bases align to TRBD2. The CDR3 is 15 amino acids. Per the germline V gene, CDR1 is SGHTA and CDR2 is FQGNSA. V trimming: 8 bases; J trimming: 5 bases; junction bases outside the gene matches: 15. This CDR3 reads CASDVRVGGSNEQYF. CDR3 in DNA: TGTGCCAGCGATGTAAGAGTGGGGGGGTCCAACGAGCAGTACTTC. Together with reference TRBV7-2 and TRBJ2-7, the CDR3 gives the full variable domain: GAGVSQSPSNKVTEKGKDVELRCDPISGHTALYWYRQSLGQGLEFLIYFQGNSAPDKSGLPSDRFSAERTGGSVSTLTIQRTQQEDSAVYLCASDVRVGGSNEQYFGPGTRLTVT.

The chain uses TRBV7-2 and TRBJ2-7, with 11 bases identical to TRBD1. The CDR3 runs to 15 residues. Unmatched junction bases numbered 5, after V lost 4 bases and J lost 3 bases. CDR1 is SGHTA, CDR2 FQGNSA, per germline. The CDR3 DNA is TGTGCCAGCAGCTACACCGGGACAGGGGGCTACGAGCAGTACTTC. Its translation is CASSYTGTGGYEQYF.

The gene calls are TRBV28 and TRBJ2-5; 8 nucleotides agree with TRBD1. The DNA end favors TRBJ2-7, so the J call may be wrong. CDR1 and CDR2 (germline): MDHEN, SYDVKM. CDR3 length equals 14 residues. The CDR3 spells CASSGGTGHYEQYF. The CDR3 DNA reads TGTGCCAGCAGTGGGGGGACAGGACACTACGAGCAGTACTTC.

V is TRBV6-6 and J is TRBJ1-2; tentatively, D is TRBD1 (5 bases). Germline CDR1 MNHNY, CDR2 SVGAGI (reference sequence). Trimming cost V 2 bases and J 7 bases, with 17 bases left between them. This CDR3 region has 15 residues. The CDR3 region has the DNA TGTGCCAGCAGTTACGCAGCGACAGCTATGAGTGGCTACACCTTC. Translation gives CASSYAATAMSGYTF.